This T cell receptor (beta chain) originates from a study of regulatory T cells. Whole-study results and caveats: Regulatory T cells from CD3G-deficient patients were less diverse than autologous conventional CD4+ cells and control regulatory cells.

A word on this clone: What it recognizes is unknown.

The CDR3 extends over 13 amino acids. Germline CDR1 MDHEN, CDR2 SYDVKM. V lost 4 bases and J 3 bases, leaving 9 bases between the germline ends. The primer mix had 52 TRBV and 13 TRBJ primers. Using immunoSEQ multiplex PCR, the repertoire was profiled, and TCRdb retains in-frame clones only, with some absent. This table has some 3,100 clones, around 94% appearing once. The chain combines TRBV28 with TRBJ1-1, with unresolved D. This receptor was obtained from a person aged 18 to 29 with CD3G deficiency. The material sequenced was CD4+ Tregs sorted from blood. In DNA, the CDR3 is TGTGCCAGCAGTTATCGGACGGACACTGAAGCTTTCTTT. Its protein product is CASSYRTDTEAFF. The entire variable domain, with the rest obtained from reference TRBV28 and TRBJ1-1, is as follows: DVKVTQSSRYLVKRTGEKVFLECVQDMDHENMFWYRQDPGLGLRLIYFSYDVKMKEKGDIPEGYSVSREKKERFSLILESASTNQTSMYLCASSYRTDTEAFFGQGTRLTVV.